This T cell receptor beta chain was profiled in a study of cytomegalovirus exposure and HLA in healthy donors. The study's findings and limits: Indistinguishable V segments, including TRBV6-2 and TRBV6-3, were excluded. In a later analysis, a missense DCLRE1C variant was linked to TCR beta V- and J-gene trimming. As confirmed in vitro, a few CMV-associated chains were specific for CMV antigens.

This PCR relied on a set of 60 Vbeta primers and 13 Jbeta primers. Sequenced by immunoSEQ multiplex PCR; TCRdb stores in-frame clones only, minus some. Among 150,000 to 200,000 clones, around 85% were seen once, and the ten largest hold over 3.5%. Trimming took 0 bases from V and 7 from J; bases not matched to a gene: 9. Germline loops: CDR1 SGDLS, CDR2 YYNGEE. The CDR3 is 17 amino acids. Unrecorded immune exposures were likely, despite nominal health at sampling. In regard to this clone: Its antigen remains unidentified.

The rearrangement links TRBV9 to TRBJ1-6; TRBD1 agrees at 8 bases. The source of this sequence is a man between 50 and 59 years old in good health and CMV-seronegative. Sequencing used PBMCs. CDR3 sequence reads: CASSVARAGGENSPLHF. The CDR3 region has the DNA TGTGCCAGCAGCGTAGCCCGTGCAGGGGGCGAAAATTCACCCCTCCACTTT.